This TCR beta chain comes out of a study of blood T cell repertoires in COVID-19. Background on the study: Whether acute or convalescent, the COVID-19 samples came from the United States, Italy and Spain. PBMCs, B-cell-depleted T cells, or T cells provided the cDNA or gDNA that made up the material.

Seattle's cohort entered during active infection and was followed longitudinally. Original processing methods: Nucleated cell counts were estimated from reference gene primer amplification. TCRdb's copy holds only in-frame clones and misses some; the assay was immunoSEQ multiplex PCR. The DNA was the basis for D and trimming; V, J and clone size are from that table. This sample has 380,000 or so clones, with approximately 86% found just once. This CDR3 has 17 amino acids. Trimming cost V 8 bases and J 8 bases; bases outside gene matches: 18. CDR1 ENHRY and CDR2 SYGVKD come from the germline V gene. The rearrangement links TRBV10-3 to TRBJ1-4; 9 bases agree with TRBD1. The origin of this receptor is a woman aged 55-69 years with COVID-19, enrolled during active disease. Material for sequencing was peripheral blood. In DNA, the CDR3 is TGTGCCATCCACCCCAAAAAACTTAGCGGACAGGGGGAAAAACTGTTTTTT. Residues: CAIHPKKLSGQGEKLFF.